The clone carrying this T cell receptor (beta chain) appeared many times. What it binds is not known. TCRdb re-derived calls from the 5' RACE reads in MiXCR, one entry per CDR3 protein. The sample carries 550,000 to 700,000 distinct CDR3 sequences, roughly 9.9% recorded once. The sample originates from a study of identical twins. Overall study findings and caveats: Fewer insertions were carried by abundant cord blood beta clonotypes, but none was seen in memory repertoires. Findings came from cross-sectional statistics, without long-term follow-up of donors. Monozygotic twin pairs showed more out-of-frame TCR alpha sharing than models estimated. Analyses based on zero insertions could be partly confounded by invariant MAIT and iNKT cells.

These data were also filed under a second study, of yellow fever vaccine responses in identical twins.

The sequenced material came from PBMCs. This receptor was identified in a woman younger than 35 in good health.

The CDR3 is CATAYGQGREQFF. The CDR3 bases are TGTGCCACCGCTTACGGACAGGGAAGAGAGCAGTTCTTC. The chain has TRBV2 and TRBJ2-1; 8 bases are shared with TRBD1. The germline CDR1 and CDR2 sequences are SNHLY and FYNNEI. The CDR3 runs to 13 residues. Trimming took 10 bases from V and 10 from J; bases not matched to a gene: 12. Drawing the rest from reference TRBV2 and TRBJ2-1, the complete variable domain is EPEVTQTPSHQVTQMGQEVILRCVPISNHLYFYWYRQILGQKVEFLVSFYNNEISEKSEIFDDQFSVERPDGSNFTLKIRSTKLEDSAMYFCATAYGQGREQFFGPGTRLTVL.